Listed below are T cell receptor beta chains from one sample, sequenced in a study of PD-1 blockade in classical Hodgkin lymphoma. The method was immunoSEQ multiplex PCR; TCRdb's version includes in-frame clones alone and lacks a portion of them. This table has 21,000 or so clones, roughly 90% appearing once. The sample in question was peripheral blood mononuclear cells (PBMCs), obtained before the fourth cycle of nivolumab. These receptors originate from a human donor with classical Hodgkin lymphoma. Both conserved end residues are part of each CDR3. A D gene is named only where the DNA matches it firmly. Clone size is shown for a subset of rows, as once, few, many or a class of expanded clone.

>-|TRBJ2-5|TRBV6-5|-
CASSFRGVETQYF
TGTGCCAGCAGTTTCAGGGGGGTTGAGACCCAGTACTTC
>-|TRBJ2-7|TRBV11-2|-
CASSSRRGHPYEQYF
TGTGCCAGCAGCTCGAGACGGGGACACCCCTACGAGCAGTACTTC
>-|TRBJ2-3|TRBV18|-
CASSPADSSTDTQYF
TGTGCCAGCTCACCTGCGGACAGTAGCACAGATACGCAGTATTTT
>-|TRBJ1-2|TRBV2|-
CASSPTLDNYGYTF
TGTGCCAGCAGCCCTACCCTGGATAACTATGGCTACACCTTC
>-|TRBJ2-7|TRBV30|-
CAWRTDSLVGEQYF
TGTGCCTGGAGAACTGACAGTTTAGTGGGGGAGCAGTACTTC
>-|TRBJ2-3|TRBV5-1|-
CASSWARVDTDTQYF
TGCGCCAGCAGCTGGGCGCGGGTTGACACAGATACGCAGTATTTT
>TRBD2|TRBJ2-7|TRBV30|-
CAWSVGLAGVQYF
TGTGCCTGGAGTGTAGGACTAGCGGGAGTGCAGTACTTC
>-|TRBJ1-2|TRBV21-1|-
CASSKEVGQMARPGYGYTF
TGTGCCAGCAGCAAAGAAGTGGGACAAATGGCTAGGCCCGGCTATGGCTACACCTTC
>-|TRBJ1-2|TRBV27|-
CASRPMAGDNYGYTF
TGTGCCAGCAGGCCTATGGCAGGGGACAACTATGGCTACACCTTC
>TRBD1|TRBJ2-7|TRBV30|-
CAWSGQGNHEQYF
TGTGCCTGGTCGGGACAGGGCAATCACGAGCAGTACTTC
>-|TRBJ2-7|TRBV7-9|-
CASSGQSYEQYF
TGTGCCAGCAGTGGGCAGTCCTACGAGCAGTACTTC
>-|TRBJ2-5|TRBV19|-
CASSRGPETQYF
TGTGCCAGTAGTAGGGGTCCAGAGACCCAGTACTTC
>TRBD1|TRBJ2-2|TRBV5-1|-
CASSLSGQGRWGGELFF
TGCGCCAGCAGCCTCAGCGGACAGGGCCGTTGGGGCGGGGAGCTGTTTTTT
>TRBD1|TRBJ2-7|TRBV5-6|few
CASSPGQTYEQYF
TGTGCCAGCAGCCCGGGACAGACCTACGAGCAGTACTTC
>TRBD1|TRBJ1-5|TRBV9|-
CASSAGQGWYSNQPQHF
TGTGCCAGCAGCGCCGGACAGGGCTGGTATAGCAATCAGCCCCAGCATTTT
>-|TRBJ1-2|TRBV7-9|few
CASSFERRGYTF
TGTGCCAGCAGCTTTGAGAGGAGAGGCTACACCTTC
>-|TRBJ1-2|TRBV6-5|-
CASRPPGNYGYTF
TGTGCCAGCAGACCACCTGGGAACTATGGCTACACCTTC
>-|TRBJ1-5|TRBV7-9|-
CASSVQGDQPQHF
TGTGCCAGCAGCGTCCAAGGGGACCAGCCCCAGCATTTT
>-|TRBJ2-5|TRBV11-2|-
CASSLGETQYF
TGTGCCAGCAGCTTGGGTGAGACCCAGTACTTC
>-|TRBJ2-7|TRBV30|-
CAWSVRGAPAYEQYF
TGTGCCTGGAGTGTAAGGGGGGCTCCAGCCTACGAGCAGTACTTC
>-|TRBJ2-3|TRBV6-6|-
CATGSSTDTQYF
TGTGCCACCGGGTCTAGCACAGATACGCAGTATTTT
>-|TRBJ1-6|TRBV18|-
CASSPSGEHSPLHF
TGTGCCAGCTCACCTTCAGGGGAGCATTCACCCCTCCACTTT
>-|TRBJ1-2|TRBV5-4|-
CASSLGQVSYGYTF
TGTGCCAGCAGCTTGGGGCAGGTATCCTATGGCTACACCTTC
>TRBD2|TRBJ2-3|TRBV13|-
CASSLMSGGEDTQYF
TGTGCCAGCAGCTTAATGAGCGGGGGGGAGGATACGCAGTATTTT
>-|TRBJ1-6|TRBV5-1|-
CASSRGADNSPLHF
TGCGCCAGCAGCCGGGGAGCAGATAATTCACCCCTCCACTTT
>-|TRBJ1-2|TRBV27|-
CASSLPRNGYTF
TGTGCCAGCAGTTTACCCCGGAATGGCTACACCTTC
>-|TRBJ2-3|TRBV7-9|once
CASSLGVGDSTDTQYF
TGTGCCAGCAGCCTGGGGGTAGGGGACAGCACAGATACGCAGTATTTT
>-|TRBJ1-2|TRBV15|-
CATSRDLANYGYTF
TGTGCCACCAGCAGAGATTTAGCTAACTATGGCTACACCTTC
>-|TRBJ2-7|TRBV7-6|-
CASSVQGYEQYF
TGTGCCAGCAGCGTACAGGGCTACGAGCAGTACTTC
>-|TRBJ1-1|TRBV6-5|-
CASSRPDSGEAFF
TGTGCCAGCAGCCGACCGGACAGTGGGGAAGCTTTCTTT
>TRBD2|TRBJ2-7|TRBV15|-
CATSREVLTSGAWEQYF
TGTGCCACCAGCAGAGAAGTTCTGACTAGCGGGGCCTGGGAGCAGTACTTC
>-|TRBJ1-1|TRBV10-3|medium-sized
CAINTPGGTEAFF
TGTGCCATCAATACTCCGGGAGGGACTGAAGCTTTCTTT
>-|TRBJ2-3|TRBV16|-
CASSQSNRGADTQYF
TGTGCCAGCAGCCAATCGAATCGAGGGGCAGATACGCAGTATTTT
>TRBD1|TRBJ2-5|TRBV23-1|-
CASRGLGTGGREETQYF
TGCGCCAGCCGGGGCCTCGGGACAGGGGGCCGGGAAGAGACCCAGTACTTC
>TRBD2|TRBJ2-6|TRBV5-8|-
CASSLDSLGIGLGANVLTF
TGTGCCAGCAGCTTGGACTCCCTTGGGATCGGACTAGGAGCCAACGTCCTGACTTTC
>-|TRBJ1-3|TRBV4-2|-
CASSPPGVDTIYF
TGTGCCAGCAGCCCCCCTGGGGTCGACACCATATATTTT